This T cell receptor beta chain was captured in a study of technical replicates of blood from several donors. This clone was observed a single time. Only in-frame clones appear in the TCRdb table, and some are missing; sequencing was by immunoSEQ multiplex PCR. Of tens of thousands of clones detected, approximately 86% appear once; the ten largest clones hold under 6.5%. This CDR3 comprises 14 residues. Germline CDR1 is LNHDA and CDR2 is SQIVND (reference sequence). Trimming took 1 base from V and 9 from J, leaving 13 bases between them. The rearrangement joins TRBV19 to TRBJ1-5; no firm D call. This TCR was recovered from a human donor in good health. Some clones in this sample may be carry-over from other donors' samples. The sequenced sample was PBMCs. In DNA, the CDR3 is TGTGCCAGTAGTATAGTGAATACTCCGATGCCCCAGCATTTT. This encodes CASSIVNTPMPQHF.